The subject of this entry is one T cell receptor (beta chain). The data were obtained in a study of T cells in Graves' hyperthyroidism and ophthalmopathy. The V and J ends lost 2 bases and 6 bases respectively, with 13 bases between them. The CDR3 is 14 residues long. Germline loops: CDR1 MGHRA, CDR2 YSYEKL. RNA transcripts gave rise to amplified TCR beta CDR3 regions. The TCR CDR3 first-round RT-PCR relied on the HTBI primer set. TCRdb itself ran the multiplex PCR reads through MiXCR, one entry per CDR3 protein. Among some 500,000 distinct CDR3 sequences listed, 15% to 20% were seen once. The chain joins TRBV4-1 to TRBJ1-1; tentative D call: TRBD1 (6 bases). The receptor was derived from a woman younger than 45 with Graves' ophthalmopathy. Sequencing was done on a sample of blood. For the CDR3, the DNA is TGCGCCAGCAGCCAAAAGGAGGGGGTGCCTGAAGCTTTCTTT. It is translated as CASSQKEGVPEAFF.